This T cell receptor (beta chain) was identified in a study of PD-1 blockade in classical Hodgkin lymphoma. Sample time point: newly diagnosed, previously untreated cHL patient sample. This table comes from immunoSEQ multiplex PCR, and its TCRdb copy is limited to in-frame clones, with some not included. The profile shows tens of thousands of clones, 94% of them singletons. Trimming cost V 6 bases and J 1 base, with 12 bases left between them. The CDR3 is made up of 14 amino acids. The sample consisted of peripheral blood mononuclear cells (PBMCs). This sequence joins TRBV23-1 and TRBJ1-1; D unclear. TRBV23-1 is filed as an ORF, its function uncertain. The source of this sequence is a human donor with classical Hodgkin lymphoma. The CDR3 here is CASSPTVGNTEAFF. Here the CDR3 DNA reads TGCGCCAGCAGCCCAACGGTGGGGAACACTGAAGCTTTCTTT.